This T cell receptor (beta chain) was recorded in a study of T cell repertoires in cytomegalovirus infection. Overall study context: Public TCR beta signatures marked donors with CMV infection and the matching HLA. Study-level findings and limits: Cumulative public TCR beta family frequency identified CMV carriers with the relevant HLA. Dominating the ex vivo response were HLA-C-restricted CMV-specific TCR beta clonotypes.

In its sample, this clonotype was seen many times. Its specificity is unknown. TCRdb independently ran MiXCR on the reads; one entry per CDR3 protein. The data contain around 300,000 distinct CDR3 sequences, around a tenth of them singletons. CDR1 and CDR2 (germline): SGHTA, FQGNSA. The V segment lost 0 bases and the J segment 1 base; nucleotides outside the gene matches: 6. CDR3 length: 18 amino acids. The sequenced material came from PBMCs. The chain links TRBV7-2 to TRBJ2-7; 13 nucleotides match TRBD2. This sequence was found in a human donor in good health (CMV status not recorded). Some clones in this sample may be carry-over from other donors' samples. The CDR3 reads CASSLAHTTSGGSYEQYF. CDR3 coding DNA: TGTGCCAGCAGCTTAGCGCATACGACTAGCGGGGGGTCCTACGAGCAGTACTTC.